This passage covers 3 T cell receptor beta chains from one sample sequenced in a study of early T cells in non-severe SARS-CoV-2 infection. TCRdb processed the 5' RACE reads anew with MiXCR; each CDR3 protein has one entry. The sample lists about 60,000 distinct CDR3 sequences; roughly an eighth were seen once. The sequenced sample was whole blood. Receptors were obtained from an adult who was a healthcare worker with PCR-confirmed SARS-CoV-2 infection or an uninfected control (not recorded which).

V usage is TRBV20-1 and J usage is TRBJ1-5; possible D gene TRBD1, 6 bases. Trimming left V 1 base short and J 0 bases short, with 16 bases between. CDR1 is DFQATT and CDR2 is SNEGSKA in the germline V gene (reference sequence). The CDR3 is made up of 17 amino acids. In DNA, the CDR3 is TGCAGTGCTAGAGCTATACGGACAGCTTATAGCAATCAGCCCCAGCATTTT. Translating it yields CSARAIRTAYSNQPQHF.

This clonotype has ten or more counts. This chain connects TRBV18 to TRBJ2-7; D not resolved. Germline V CDR1 and CDR2: KGHSH, LQKENI. The CDR3 consists of 14 residues. The V end was cut by 1 base, the J end by 0 bases, with 7 bases between. The CDR3 nucleotides read TGTGCCAGCTCACCACAATCAAACTCCTACGAGCAGTACTTC. Its translation: CASSPQSNSYEQYF.

In this sample, this clonotype turned up many times. V gene TRBV30 combines with J gene TRBJ1-2, with a weak D call TRBD1 (5 bases). CDR1 and CDR2 from the germline V gene are GTSNPN and SVGIG (reference sequence). This CDR3 spans 12 amino acids. Trimming took 2 bases from V and 8 from J, leaving 12 bases between them. The DNA of the CDR3 is TGTGCCTGGAGTCGGCAGGGTGGCGGCTACACCTTC. Translation gives CAWSRQGGGYTF.